The rows below give T cell receptor beta chains drawn from one sample of a study of shared clonotypes between healthy human individuals. The protocol was immunoSEQ multiplex PCR, while the TCRdb copy is restricted to in-frame clones and leaves out a portion. The table has 1.4 million to 1.5 million clones, around 97% seen once; the top ten hold more than 0.9%. Sequences were obtained from naive CD4+ T cells sorted from blood. The origin of the receptors is a man aged 30-40 years in good health. Each CDR3 is given with its conserved first and last residue. D genes are given only for firm matches. Size is stated for part of the rows, as once, few or many counts, or as a class when the clone is expanded.

clone_size,j_call,v_call,d_call,cdr3_nt,cdr3_aa
-,TRBJ1-3,TRBV5-4,-,TGTGCCAGCAGCTTGGCCCCGGGTTTTGGAAACACCATATATTTT,CASSLAPGFGNTIYF
-,TRBJ2-7,TRBV27,-,TGTGCCAGCAGTTTATTTTATGGCGGCGGAACCCGTACCTACGAGCAGTACTTC,CASSLFYGGGTRTYEQYF
-,TRBJ2-2,TRBV5-1,-,TGCGCCAGCAGCTTCTCCGGGCCCCACACGGTGGACACCGGGGAGCTGTTTTTT,CASSFSGPHTVDTGELFF
-,TRBJ1-1,TRBV5-4,-,TGTGCCAGCAGCTTGGGAATTATGAACACTGAAGCTTTCTTT,CASSLGIMNTEAFF
-,TRBJ1-2,TRBV5-5,-,TGTGCCAGCAGCTTGCTAGGTAGGGCCTTAGGCAATGGCTACACCTTC,CASSLLGRALGNGYTF
-,TRBJ2-5,TRBV9,-,TGTGCCAGCAGCGCTCTCGTATCTCAGGAGACCCAGTACTTC,CASSALVSQETQYF
-,TRBJ1-2,TRBV28,-,TGTGCCAGCCGAGACTATGGCTACACCTTC,CASRDYGYTF
-,TRBJ2-6,TRBV19,TRBD1,TGTGCCAGTAGTCTGACAGGGGCCGGGGCCAACGTCCTGACTTTC,CASSLTGAGANVLTF
-,TRBJ1-4,TRBV4-1,-,TGCGCCAGCAGCCAATTAACAGGTATGAAACTGTTTTTT,CASSQLTGMKLFF
-,TRBJ2-5,TRBV9,TRBD2,TGTGCCAGCAACAGCGGGGAGGTAACGGAGACCCAGTACTTC,CASNSGEVTETQYF
-,TRBJ1-2,TRBV28,TRBD1,TGTGCCAGCAGTCCACGCAGGGGGCCGGACTATGGCTACACCTTC,CASSPRRGPDYGYTF
-,TRBJ2-7,TRBV21-1,-,TGTGCCAGCACCCCTTCACCGGGACAGGAGAAATACGAGCAGTACTTC,CASTPSPGQEKYEQYF
-,TRBJ1-1,TRBV18,TRBD1,TGTGCCAGCTCTCGGGACAGGGCGAACACTGAAGCTTTCTTT,CASSRDRANTEAFF
-,TRBJ1-1,TRBV2,-,TGTGCCAGCAGCCCGGACAGAAGGAACACTGAAGCTTTCTTT,CASSPDRRNTEAFF
-,TRBJ2-2,TRBV10-2,TRBD1,TGCGCCAGCAGACGACCGGGGACAGCGAACACCGGGGAGCTGTTTTTT,CASRRPGTANTGELFF
-,TRBJ1-2,TRBV1,-,TGCACCAGCACCCGATGGACTAGTCGTAACTATGGCTACACCTTC,CTSTRWTSRNYGYTF
-,TRBJ2-7,TRBV28,-,TGTGCCAGCAGTTTGATTCCTAGGGGTTTCGAGCAGTACTTC,CASSLIPRGFEQYF
-,TRBJ1-2,TRBV5-6,-,TGTGCCAGCAGCATCGGGACATGGAACTATGGCTACACCTTC,CASSIGTWNYGYTF
-,TRBJ2-3,TRBV5-1,-,TGCGCCAGCAGCAGAAGTACGGGGGAGGCAGATACGCAGTATTTT,CASSRSTGEADTQYF
-,TRBJ2-7,TRBV7-8,-,TGTGCCAGCAGCTTATTCGACATCTCCTACGAGCAGTACTTC,CASSLFDISYEQYF
-,TRBJ2-7,TRBV6-5,TRBD1,TGTGCCAGCAGTTACGCGGGTGACAGGGGCTACGAGCAGTACTTC,CASSYAGDRGYEQYF
-,TRBJ2-2,TRBV5-1,-,TGCGCCAGCAGCTTTTGGGGTAACACCGGGGAGCTGTTTTTT,CASSFWGNTGELFF
-,TRBJ2-7,TRBV10-3,TRBD1,TGTGCCATCAGAACAGGGGGCGTGGAGGCCTACGAGCAGTACTTC,CAIRTGGVEAYEQYF
-,TRBJ1-1,TRBV5-1,TRBD1,TGCGCCAGCAGCTCCGGGACAGGGGCTGTTGAAGCTTTCTTT,CASSSGTGAVEAFF
-,TRBJ2-4,TRBV23-1,-,TGCGCCAGCAGTCAATTCCCCTCCCTAGCCAAAAACATTCAGTACTTC,CASSQFPSLAKNIQYF
-,TRBJ2-7,TRBV9,TRBD1,TGTGCCAGCAGCGTAATCGGACAGGGAGGCGAGCAGTACTTC,CASSVIGQGGEQYF
-,TRBJ1-5,TRBV7-9,TRBD1,TGTGCCAGCAGCTCCGGGACAGGGGGCAATCAGCCCCAGCATTTT,CASSSGTGGNQPQHF
-,TRBJ1-5,TRBV19,-,TGTGCCAGTAGTATTAATGGCCCCGCGAAGCCCCAGCATTTT,CASSINGPAKPQHF
once,TRBJ2-7,TRBV28,TRBD2,TGTGCCAGCAGTTCGGGGACTAGCGGGAGCTACGAGCAGTACTTC,CASSSGTSGSYEQYF
-,TRBJ2-6,TRBV10-3,-,TGTGCCATCAGTGAGACAGGGAGACACCTCTCTGGGGCCAACGTCCTGACTTTC,CAISETGRHLSGANVLTF
-,TRBJ2-2,TRBV19,TRBD2,TGTGCCAGTAGTATTATGGGACTAGCGGGATACACCGGGGAGCTGTTTTTT,CASSIMGLAGYTGELFF
-,TRBJ2-2,TRBV5-1,TRBD1,TGCGCCAGCAGCTTTGACCCCCCTGGACAGGGAGACACCGGGGAGCTGTTTTTT,CASSFDPPGQGDTGELFF
-,TRBJ1-2,TRBV28,-,TGTGCCAGCAGTTTAAACATTCAGGGAATCTTTTATGGCTACACCTTC,CASSLNIQGIFYGYTF
-,TRBJ2-2,TRBV4-1,TRBD2,TGCGCCAGCAGCGAAGGCTGGGCGGGAGGTCTTTCGGGGGAGCTGTTTTTT,CASSEGWAGGLSGELFF
-,TRBJ1-2,TRBV13,TRBD1,TGTGCCAGCAGCCTCCAGGGGGACTATGGCTACACCTTC,CASSLQGDYGYTF
-,TRBJ2-5,TRBV14,TRBD1,TGTGCCAGCAGCCCCGGGACAGTCGTTTTACAAGAGACCCAGTACTTC,CASSPGTVVLQETQYF
-,TRBJ2-1,TRBV15,TRBD2,TGTGCCACCAGCAGAGATCGAAGGACTAGCGGCTACAATGAGCAGTTCTTC,CATSRDRRTSGYNEQFF
few,TRBJ1-5,TRBV2,TRBD1,TGTGCCAGCAGTGACAACAGGGGCGGGAGCAATCAGCCCCAGCATTTT,CASSDNRGGSNQPQHF
-,TRBJ2-2,TRBV5-4,-,TGTGCCAGCAGCTTAGGGGGTCCGGGACCGAACACCGGGGAGCTGTTTTTT,CASSLGGPGPNTGELFF
-,TRBJ1-5,TRBV28,-,TGTGCCAGCAGTTCCACCCCGACAGGCGTCGTTTTACCGGGGCCCCAGCATTTT,CASSSTPTGVVLPGPQHF
-,TRBJ1-1,TRBV6-5,-,TGTGCCAGCACCCAGGGCAGGGGCACTGAAGCTTTCTTT,CASTQGRGTEAFF
-,TRBJ2-7,TRBV15,-,TGTGCCACCAGCAGAGCGGGGGTGACCTACGAGCAGTACTTC,CATSRAGVTYEQYF
-,TRBJ1-4,TRBV7-9,-,TGTGCCAGCAGCCCGACGGGGGTTGGGGAAAAACTGTTTTTT,CASSPTGVGEKLFF
-,TRBJ1-5,TRBV28,-,TGTGCCAGCAGGGGTTATAGCAATCAGCCCCAGCATTTT,CASRGYSNQPQHF
-,TRBJ2-7,TRBV2,-,TGTGCCAGCAACCGGGAAGGGGCCTACGAGCAGTACTTC,CASNREGAYEQYF
-,TRBJ2-7,TRBV6-6,TRBD1,TGTGCCAGCAGTTACTCCCCAGGGGGCTCCTACGAGCAGTACTTC,CASSYSPGGSYEQYF